One sample yielded the 14 T cell receptor beta chains listed below, sequenced in a study of shared clonotypes between healthy human individuals. Profiling relied on immunoSEQ multiplex PCR, and the TCRdb table lists in-frame clones only, not all of them. The table records hundreds of thousands of clones, roughly 72% of them present only once. Sequencing was done on a sample of memory CD4+ T cells sorted from blood. The subset was: CD45RA-negative fraction. These receptors were taken from a woman younger than 45 in good health.

The chain employs TRBV6-1 and TRBJ1-1; TRBD1 matches at 7 bases. This CDR3 is built from 15 residues. Trimming took 4 bases from V and 5 from J; bases not matched to a gene: 10. Germline-derived CDR1 and CDR2 are MNHNS and SASEGT. The CDR3 nucleotides read TGTGCCAGCAGTGCAAGGACAGGAAGGGGGACTGAAGCTTTCTTT. Translation gives CASSARTGRGTEAFF.

The chain links TRBV19 to TRBJ2-1; 10 bases match TRBD2. V was clipped by 5 bases and J by 5 bases; unmatched bases: 12. Germline CDR1 LNHDA, CDR2 SQIVND (reference sequence). This CDR3 is 17 amino acids long. CDR3: CASSEGLAGAGDNEQFF. The CDR3 DNA is TGTGCCAGTAGTGAAGGTCTAGCGGGAGCAGGGGACAATGAGCAGTTCTTC.

This clone occurred once. This chain connects TRBV7-9 to TRBJ2-2; 7 nucleotides align to TRBD1. The V gene end was trimmed by 3 bases and the J gene end by 0 bases; junction bases not matched to a gene: 4. The length of the CDR3 is 16 residues. The V gene's germline CDR1 is SEHNR and CDR2 FQNEAQ (reference sequence). The CDR3 reads CASSLPTGANTGELFF. DNA for the CDR3: TGTGCCAGCAGCTTGCCTACAGGGGCGAACACCGGGGAGCTGTTTTTT.

The chain joins TRBV15 to TRBJ2-5; D not certain. Germline CDR1 LNHNV, CDR2 YYDKDF (reference sequence). The CDR3 is 11 residues long. V was trimmed by 5 bases and J by 5 bases, leaving 6 bases between them. The DNA of the CDR3 is TGTGCCACCAGCGCGCGGGAGACCCAGTACTTC. Its translation: CATSARETQYF.

CDR3 residues: CASSQWDKNNQPQHF. CDR3 nucleotide sequence: TGCGCCAGCAGTCAATGGGATAAGAACAATCAGCCCCAGCATTTT. The chain employs TRBV23-1 and TRBJ1-5; D is unresolved. TRBV23-1 is an ORF, and what it does is uncertain. This CDR3 has 15 residues. The V gene lost 1 base and the J gene lost 3 bases, with 10 bases spanning the gap.

This clone was seen at least ten times. The chain joins TRBV2 to TRBJ2-3; a possible D gene is TRBD2 (7 bases). V was cut by 7 bases and J by 6 bases, with 14 bases left in between. The CDR3 extends over 13 amino acids. Germline CDR1 reads SNHLY; CDR2 reads FYNNEI. The CDR3 sequence is CASNKGGLDTQYF. The CDR3 coding sequence is TGTGCCAGCAATAAGGGGGGGTTGGATACGCAGTATTTT.

The CDR3 nucleotides read TGTGCCAGCAGATCTAGCGGGAGGAGCGAGCAGTACTTC. Its protein product is CASRSSGRSEQYF. The rearrangement links TRBV28 to TRBJ2-7, with 11 bases aligning to TRBD2. CDR1 MDHEN and CDR2 SYDVKM come from the germline V gene. This CDR3 spans 13 amino acids. The J segment lost 6 bases and the V segment lost 6 bases, leaving 4 bases of the junction unmatched.

The rearrangement uses TRBV27 and TRBJ2-7, with TRBD2 matching 7 bases. In germline, CDR1 is MNHEY, CDR2 SMNVEV (reference sequence). V was pared by 4 bases and J by 7 bases, with 7 bases of the junction left unmatched. This CDR3 has 13 amino acids. For the CDR3, the DNA is TGTGCCAGCAGTTGGGCAGGGCGGGAGGAGCAGTACTTC. Translating it yields CASSWAGREEQYF.

This chain connects TRBV27 to TRBJ1-5; D is uncertain. The CDR3 length is 14 residues. The germline V and J ends were trimmed by 2 bases and 9 bases, with 14 bases remaining between them. Germline V gene data show CDR1 as MNHEY and CDR2 as SMNVEV (reference sequence). CDR3 loop: CASSLQATLTPQHF. CDR3 bases: TGTGCCAGCAGTTTACAGGCTACTTTAACGCCCCAGCATTTT.

This sequence joins TRBV19 and TRBJ2-2, with 7 bases identical to TRBD1. CDR1 and CDR2 from the germline V gene are LNHDA and SQIVND (reference sequence). Trimming cost V 1 base and J 6 bases; bases outside gene matches: 2. The CDR3 consists of 14 residues. For the CDR3, the DNA is TGTGCCAGTAGTATAGTTACAGGGGCCGGGGAGCTGTTTTTT. Amino acid sequence: CASSIVTGAGELFF.

The rearrangement joins TRBV2 to TRBJ1-3, with TRBD1 matching over 9 bases. Germline-derived CDR1 and CDR2 are SNHLY and FYNNEI. This CDR3 is built from 15 residues. Losses at the gene ends were 4 bases for V and 2 bases for J; bases not matched to a gene: 3. The CDR3 loop is CASSARTGAGNTIYF. CDR3 nucleotides: TGTGCCAGCAGTGCGAGGACAGGGGCTGGAAACACCATATATTTT.

This clone was observed a few times. The chain employs TRBV28 and TRBJ1-1; TRBD1 might be the D (6 bases). Per germline, CDR1 MDHEN and CDR2 SYDVKM. V was pared by 6 bases and J by 6 bases, with 14 bases between. The CDR3 is 13 amino acids. The CDR3: CASSFLQGAEAFF. The CDR3 nucleotides read TGTGCCAGCAGCTTCCTACAGGGCGCTGAAGCTTTCTTT. The entire variable domain, with the rest obtained from reference TRBV28 and TRBJ1-1, is as follows: DVKVTQSSRYLVKRTGEKVFLECVQDMDHENMFWYRQDPGLGLRLIYFSYDVKMKEKGDIPEGYSVSREKKERFSLILESASTNQTSMYLCASSFLQGAEAFFGQGTRLTVV.

DNA of the CDR3: TGCAGCGTCCAGACCACCGGGGAGCTGTTTTTT. This codes for CSVQTTGELFF. The chain joins TRBV29-1 to TRBJ2-2, with unresolved D. The CDR3 sequence is 11 residues long. V lost 6 bases to trimming and J lost 4 bases, with 6 bases between them. Looked up from germline, CDR1 is SQVTM and CDR2 is ANQGSEA.

This clone was observed a few times. The J gene is TRBJ1-1, the V gene TRBV7-2; maybe TRBD1 (6 bases). CDR3 size: 17 residues. V was trimmed by 4 bases and J by 4 bases, leaving 22 bases between them. Per the germline V gene, CDR1 is SGHTA and CDR2 is FQGNSA. The CDR3 DNA reads as TGTGCCAGCAGCTATCCCCCTCGGGGCAGGGGAGGCACTGAAGCTTTCTTT. This gives the protein CASSYPPRGRGGTEAFF. The full variable domain, rest sourced from reference TRBV7-2 and TRBJ1-1, is GAGVSQSPSNKVTEKGKDVELRCDPISGHTALYWYRQSLGQGLEFLIYFQGNSAPDKSGLPSDRFSAERTGGSVSTLTIQRTQQEDSAVYLCASSYPPRGRGGTEAFFGQGTRLTVV.